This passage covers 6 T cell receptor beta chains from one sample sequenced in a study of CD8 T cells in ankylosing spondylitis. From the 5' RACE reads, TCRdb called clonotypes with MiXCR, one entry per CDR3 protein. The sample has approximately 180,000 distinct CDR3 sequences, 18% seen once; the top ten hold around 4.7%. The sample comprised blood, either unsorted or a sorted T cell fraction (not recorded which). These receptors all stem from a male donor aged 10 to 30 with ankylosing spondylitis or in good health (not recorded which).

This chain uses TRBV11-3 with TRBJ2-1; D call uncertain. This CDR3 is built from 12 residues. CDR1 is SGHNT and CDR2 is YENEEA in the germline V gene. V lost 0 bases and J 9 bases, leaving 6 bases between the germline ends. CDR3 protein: CASSLDFGEQFF. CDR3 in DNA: TGTGCCAGCAGCTTAGATTTTGGTGAGCAGTTCTTC.

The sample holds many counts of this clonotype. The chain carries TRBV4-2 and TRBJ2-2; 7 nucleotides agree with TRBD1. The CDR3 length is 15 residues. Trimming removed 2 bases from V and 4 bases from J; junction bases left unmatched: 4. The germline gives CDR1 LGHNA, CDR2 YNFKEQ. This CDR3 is CASSQRDSTTGELFF. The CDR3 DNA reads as TGTGCCAGCAGCCAAAGGGACAGCACCACCGGGGAGCTGTTTTTT.

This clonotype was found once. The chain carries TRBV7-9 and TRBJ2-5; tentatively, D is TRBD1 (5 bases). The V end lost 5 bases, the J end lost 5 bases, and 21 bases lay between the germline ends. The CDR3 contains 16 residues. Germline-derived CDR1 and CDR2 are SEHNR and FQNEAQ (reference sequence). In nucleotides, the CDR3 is TGTGCCAGCAGCGAGAGTGAAGGTGGGGCAAGGGAGACCCAGTACTTC. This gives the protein CASSESEGGARETQYF.

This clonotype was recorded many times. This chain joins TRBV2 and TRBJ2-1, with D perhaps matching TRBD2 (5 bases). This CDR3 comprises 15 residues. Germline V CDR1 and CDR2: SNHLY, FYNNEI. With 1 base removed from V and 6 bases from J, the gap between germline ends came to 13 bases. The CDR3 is CASSEVGGGGNEQFF. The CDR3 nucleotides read TGTGCCAGCAGTGAAGTTGGTGGAGGTGGCAATGAGCAGTTCTTC.

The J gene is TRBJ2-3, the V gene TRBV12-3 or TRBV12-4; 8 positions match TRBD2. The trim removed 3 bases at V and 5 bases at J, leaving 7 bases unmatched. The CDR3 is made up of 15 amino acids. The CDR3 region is CASSFGAGVRDTQYF. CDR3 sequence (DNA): TGTGCCAGCAGTTTTGGAGCGGGAGTTAGAGATACGCAGTATTTT.

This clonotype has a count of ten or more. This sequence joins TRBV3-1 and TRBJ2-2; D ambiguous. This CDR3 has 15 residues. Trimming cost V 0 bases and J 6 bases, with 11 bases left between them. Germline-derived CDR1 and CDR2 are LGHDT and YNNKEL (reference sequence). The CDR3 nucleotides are TGTGCCAGCAGCCAAGACCCCGGTCCTGCCGGGGAGCTGTTTTTT. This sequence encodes CASSQDPGPAGELFF.